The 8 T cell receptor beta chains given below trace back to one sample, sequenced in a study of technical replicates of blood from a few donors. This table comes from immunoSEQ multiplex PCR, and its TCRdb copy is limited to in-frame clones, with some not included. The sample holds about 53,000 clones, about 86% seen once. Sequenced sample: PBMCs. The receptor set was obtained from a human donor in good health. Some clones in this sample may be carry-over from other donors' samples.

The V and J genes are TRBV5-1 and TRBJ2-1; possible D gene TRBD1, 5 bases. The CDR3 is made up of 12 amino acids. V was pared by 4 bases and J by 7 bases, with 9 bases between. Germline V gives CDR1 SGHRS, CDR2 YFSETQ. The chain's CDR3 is CASSPQGNEQFF. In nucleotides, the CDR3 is TGCGCCAGCAGCCCGCAGGGTAATGAGCAGTTCTTC.

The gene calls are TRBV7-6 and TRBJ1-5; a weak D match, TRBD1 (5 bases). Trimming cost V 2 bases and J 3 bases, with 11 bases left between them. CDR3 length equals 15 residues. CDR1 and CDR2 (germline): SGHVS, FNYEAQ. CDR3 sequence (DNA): TGTGCCAGCAGCTTATGGGCGGGGGACAATCAGCCCCAGCATTTT. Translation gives CASSLWAGDNQPQHF.

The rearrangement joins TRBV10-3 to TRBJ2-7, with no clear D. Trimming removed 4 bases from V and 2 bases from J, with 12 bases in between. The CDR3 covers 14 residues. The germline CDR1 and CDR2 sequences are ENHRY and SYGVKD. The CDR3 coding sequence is TGTGCCATCAGTGGGAGAGGATACCCCTACGAGCAGTACTTC. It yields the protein CAISGRGYPYEQYF.

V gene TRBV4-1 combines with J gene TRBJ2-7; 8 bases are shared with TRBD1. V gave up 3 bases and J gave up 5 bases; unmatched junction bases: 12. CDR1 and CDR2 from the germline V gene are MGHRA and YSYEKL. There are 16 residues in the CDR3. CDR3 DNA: TGCGCCAGCAGCCAGATCTCCGGACAGGGTTACCACGAGCAGTACTTC. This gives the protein CASSQISGQGYHEQYF.

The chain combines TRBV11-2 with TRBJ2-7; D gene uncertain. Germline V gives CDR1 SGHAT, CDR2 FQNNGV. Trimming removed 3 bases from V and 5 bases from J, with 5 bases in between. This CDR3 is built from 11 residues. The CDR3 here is CASSFVDEQYF. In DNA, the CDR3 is TGTGCCAGCAGCTTTGTCGACGAGCAGTACTTC.

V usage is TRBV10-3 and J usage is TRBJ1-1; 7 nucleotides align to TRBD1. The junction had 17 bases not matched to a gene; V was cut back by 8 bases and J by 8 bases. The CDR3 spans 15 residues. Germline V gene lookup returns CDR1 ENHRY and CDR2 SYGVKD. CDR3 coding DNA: TGTGCCATCCTACCGAGGGACAGCCACTGGGAGGAAGCTTTCTTT. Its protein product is CAILPRDSHWEEAFF.

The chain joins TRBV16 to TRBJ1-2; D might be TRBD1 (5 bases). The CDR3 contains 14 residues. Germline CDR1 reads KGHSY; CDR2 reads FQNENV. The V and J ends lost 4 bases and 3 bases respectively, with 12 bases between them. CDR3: CASSLQGSYYGYTF. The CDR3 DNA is TGTGCCAGCAGCCTGCAGGGTTCCTACTATGGCTACACCTTC.

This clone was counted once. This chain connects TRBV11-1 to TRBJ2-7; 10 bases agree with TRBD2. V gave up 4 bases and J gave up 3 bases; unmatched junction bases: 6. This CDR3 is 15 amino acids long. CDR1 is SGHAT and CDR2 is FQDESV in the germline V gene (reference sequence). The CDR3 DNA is TGTGCCAGCAGCTGGACTAGCGGACCGATCTACGAGCAGTACTTC. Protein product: CASSWTSGPIYEQYF.